This TCR beta chain was identified during a study of control samples from healthy donors and cancer patients. Repertoires were generated with immunoSEQ multiplex PCR, while TCRdb's copy carries only in-frame clones and drops some. The table has 45,000 to 60,000 clones, 85% to 95% seen once; the top ten hold about 0.74%. The CDR3 totals 14 residues. The rearrangement joins TRBV21-1 to TRBJ1-6. TRBV21-1 is deemed a pseudogene. Input material: PBMCs. The source of this sequence is a man aged 30 to 45 with colorectal cancer. The CDR3 loop is CASSKRESPSPLHF. The CDR3 coding sequence is TGTGCCAGCAGCAAACGGGAAAGTCCTTCACCCCTCCACTTT.